A single sample is the source of the 22 T cell receptor beta chains below, sequenced in a study of shared clonotypes between healthy human individuals. Profiled with immunoSEQ multiplex PCR; TCRdb holds only in-frame clones, not every one. The data hold around 2.5 million clones, with 93% observed a single time. The sequenced sample was naive CD4+ T cells from PBMCs. Subset in this sample: CD45RA+ positively selected. These TCRs come from a man in his late teens or twenties in good health. Some clones in this sample may be carry-over from other donors' samples.

This clone was found once. The CDR3 here is CASSPDRGSTEAFF. The CDR3 coding sequence is TGTGCCAGCAGTCCCGACAGGGGGAGCACTGAAGCTTTCTTT. The chain combines TRBV6-4 with TRBJ1-1; 9 bases are shared with TRBD1. CDR1 and CDR2 from the germline V gene are MRHNA and SNTAGT. The junction had 5 bases not matched to a gene; V was cut back by 5 bases and J by 4 bases. The CDR3 covers 14 residues.

The V gene is TRBV7-9, the J gene TRBJ2-7, with TRBD1 as a possible D gene (5 bases). CDR3 length: 12 residues. Trimming left V 5 bases short and J 6 bases short, with 11 bases between. Per germline, CDR1 SEHNR and CDR2 FQNEAQ (reference sequence). The CDR3 sequence is CASSQGVREQYF. For the CDR3, the DNA is TGTGCCAGCAGCCAGGGCGTCCGCGAGCAGTACTTC. Full variable domain (missing parts from reference TRBV7-9 and TRBJ2-7): DTGVSQNPRHKITKRGQNVTFRCDPISEHNRLYWYRQTLGQGPEFLTYFQNEAQLEKSRLLSDRFSAERPKGSFSTLEIQRTEQGDSAMYLCASSQGVREQYFGPGTRLTVT.

Worth noting for this clone: Other DNA sequences of this sample code for an identical CDR3. This rearrangement joins TRBV7-9 to TRBJ2-6; possibly TRBD1 or TRBD2 for D (5 bases each). The CDR3 spans 15 residues. CDR1 SEHNR and CDR2 FQNEAQ come from the germline V gene (reference sequence). V dropped 3 bases and J dropped 0 bases, with 6 bases sitting between them. CDR3 amino acids: CASSFGGSGANVLTF. Written as DNA, the CDR3 is TGTGCCAGCAGCTTTGGGGGCTCTGGGGCCAACGTCCTGACTTTC.

The rearrangement uses TRBV4-3 and TRBJ2-7, with D hard to call. Trimming took off 1 base at V and 6 bases at J, with 10 bases between the two ends. This CDR3 is built from 13 residues. Germline V gene lookup returns CDR1 LGHNA and CDR2 YSLEER. CDR3 in DNA: TGCGCCAGCAGCCAAGTCCTCAGAGGCGAGCAGTACTTC. Amino acid sequence: CASSQVLRGEQYF.

This clone was observed a single time. The V and J genes are TRBV4-2 and TRBJ2-7; the match to TRBD2 covers 10 bases. Germline V CDR1 and CDR2: LGHNA, YNFKEQ. CDR3 length: 17 amino acids. V was clipped by 0 bases and J by 4 bases; unmatched bases: 9. CDR3 residues: CASSQEGLAGVRYEQYF. DNA of the CDR3: TGTGCCAGCAGCCAAGAGGGTCTAGCGGGAGTCCGGTACGAGCAGTACTTC.

The CDR3 protein is CASSPRDRGLDTQYF. The DNA of the CDR3 is TGTGCCAGCAGCCCTCGGGACAGGGGGCTGGATACGCAGTATTTT. The chain joins TRBV7-6 to TRBJ2-3; 12 nucleotides agree with TRBD1. There are 15 residues in the CDR3. V shed 5 bases, J shed 6 bases, and the junction held 6 bases outside the gene matches. The germline V gene encodes CDR1 SGHVS and CDR2 FNYEAQ.

This chain joins TRBV5-8 and TRBJ2-7, with no clear D. The germline CDR1 and CDR2 sequences are SGHTS and YDEGEE. This CDR3 spans 11 amino acids. V gave up 2 bases and J gave up 4 bases, with 4 bases separating them. The CDR3 region is CASSLWYEQYF. In DNA form, the CDR3 reads TGTGCCAGCAGCTTATGGTACGAGCAGTACTTC.

This chain joins TRBV28 and TRBJ2-2; 10 bases align to TRBD1. This CDR3 contains 15 residues. V trimming: 5 bases; J trimming: 5 bases; junction bases outside the gene matches: 5. Germline CDR1 MDHEN, CDR2 SYDVKM. The CDR3 spells CASSDRGLKTGELFF. DNA of the CDR3: TGTGCCAGCAGTGACAGGGGGCTAAAAACCGGGGAGCTGTTTTTT.

V and J are TRBV5-1 and TRBJ1-5, with D tentatively TRBD1 (6 bases). The V gene's germline CDR1 is SGHRS and CDR2 YFSETQ. This CDR3 spans 15 amino acids. The V end was cut by 1 base, the J end by 0 bases, with 8 bases between. CDR3: CASSLTGFSNQPQHF. In DNA form, the CDR3 reads TGCGCCAGCAGCTTGACAGGGTTTAGCAATCAGCCCCAGCATTTT.

This clone was observed a handful of times. The chain couples TRBV5-5 to TRBJ2-5, with a weak D call TRBD2 (6 bases). Looked up from germline, CDR1 is SGHKS and CDR2 is YYEKEE (reference sequence). This CDR3 region has 13 residues. V was cut by 4 bases and J by 3 bases, with 10 bases left in between. Here the CDR3 DNA reads TGTGCCAGCAGCCCGACGGGGGAAGAGACCCAGTACTTC. Its protein product is CASSPTGEETQYF.

This chain links TRBV27 with TRBJ1-2; possible D gene TRBD1, 6 bases. V lost 3 bases to trimming and J lost 4 bases, with 9 bases between them. The CDR3 has 13 residues. The germline V gene encodes CDR1 MNHEY and CDR2 SMNVEV (reference sequence). CDR3 nucleotide sequence: TGTGCCAGCAGTTTTGGGGGGGCCTATGGCTACACCTTC. It is translated as CASSFGGAYGYTF.

The chain employs TRBV6-5 and TRBJ2-1, with no clear D. Per germline, CDR1 MNHEY and CDR2 SVGAGI. V was pared by 2 bases and J by 8 bases, with 7 bases between. This CDR3 is built from 12 residues. CDR3 coding DNA: TGTGCCAGCAGTTACAGACGGGATGAGCAGTTCTTC. Translation: CASSYRRDEQFF.

This chain connects TRBV5-1 to TRBJ2-1, with D possibly matching TRBD2 (6 bases). The CDR3 has 16 residues. Germline CDR1 is SGHRS and CDR2 is YFSETQ. V lost 4 bases and J lost 3, with 17 bases in between. CDR3 coding DNA: TGCGCCAGCAGCCGGATTTACCGGGAGCGCTACAATGAGCAGTTCTTC. Its protein is CASSRIYRERYNEQFF.

J is TRBJ1-2 and V is TRBV5-1; D gene unclear. V was clipped by 3 bases and J by 5 bases, with 11 bases between them. Germline-derived CDR1 and CDR2 are SGHRS and YFSETQ. The CDR3 has 13 residues. The CDR3 loop is CASSSENGYGYTF. Written as DNA, the CDR3 is TGCGCCAGCAGCTCGGAGAATGGGTATGGCTACACCTTC.

This clone was recorded once. The same CDR3 can be traced to other DNA sequences in this sample. This chain connects TRBV20-1 to TRBJ1-5; no firm D call. V was clipped by 2 bases and J by 6 bases, with 5 bases between them. Germline V gene lookup returns CDR1 DFQATT and CDR2 SNEGSKA (reference sequence). CDR3 length equals 11 residues. In DNA form, the CDR3 reads TGCAGTGCTAGAAGAGGTCAGCCCCAGCATTTT. The encoded protein is CSARRGQPQHF.

This chain connects TRBV5-1 to TRBJ2-5; D unclear. Germline V lookup: CDR1 SGHRS, CDR2 YFSETQ. The CDR3 extends over 14 amino acids. The ends were cut back, 0 bases at V and 7 bases at J, with 13 bases in the middle. DNA for the CDR3: TGCGCCAGCAGCTTGGACAGTACAAAGAGGACCCAGTACTTC. Its translation is CASSLDSTKRTQYF.

The chain has TRBV5-1 and TRBJ2-3; D perhaps matches TRBD1 (5 bases). Trimming left V 0 bases short and J 4 bases short, with 9 bases between. The CDR3 extends over 14 amino acids. CDR1 SGHRS and CDR2 YFSETQ come from the germline V gene. The CDR3 nucleotides are TGCGCCAGCAGCTTGGCTGCAGGGCCAGATACGCAGTATTTT. Protein sequence: CASSLAAGPDTQYF. Full variable domain (missing parts from reference TRBV5-1 and TRBJ2-3): KAGVTQTPRYLIKTRGQQVTLSCSPISGHRSVSWYQQTPGQGLQFLFEYFSETQRNKGNFPGRFSGRQFSNSRSEMNVSTLELGDSALYLCASSLAAGPDTQYFGPGTRLTVL.

The J gene is TRBJ2-3, the V gene TRBV28, with 13 positions matching TRBD2. Trimming cost V 7 bases and J 0 bases; bases outside gene matches: 7. The CDR3 length is 17 residues. From germline, CDR1 is MDHEN and CDR2 SYDVKM. The CDR3 coding sequence is TGTGCCAGCATTAGGAGACTAGCGGGAGGAAGCACAGATACGCAGTATTTT. Protein: CASIRRLAGGSTDTQYF.

The gene calls are TRBV27 and TRBJ2-7, with D possibly being TRBD1 or TRBD2 (5 bases each). Trimming removed 6 bases from V and 1 base from J, with 13 bases in between. The CDR3 has 14 residues. The germline CDR1 and CDR2 sequences are MNHEY and SMNVEV (reference sequence). The CDR3 is CASRLWDGSYEQYF. The CDR3 DNA sequence: TGTGCCAGCAGGCTATGGGACGGATCCTACGAGCAGTACTTC.

The chain combines TRBV5-4 with TRBJ1-3, with D possibly being TRBD1 (6 bases). CDR1 SGHNT and CDR2 YYREEE come from the germline V gene (reference sequence). The CDR3 contains 17 residues. Trimming shortened V by 0 bases and J by 7 bases, and 20 bases separated the two germline ends. The CDR3 DNA reads as TGTGCCAGCAGCTTGGGACACCCCGGGGAGGGGGACAACACCATATATTTT. Its protein is CASSLGHPGEGDNTIYF.

This clone was seen just once. The chain employs TRBV28 and TRBJ1-2; 7 bases map to TRBD1. The CDR3 has 16 residues. Germline values: CDR1 MDHEN, CDR2 SYDVKM. V gave up 6 bases and J gave up 5 bases; unmatched junction bases: 15. The CDR3 sequence is CASRPQGPPAGYGYTF. CDR3 nucleotide sequence: TGTGCCAGCAGACCACAGGGGCCTCCAGCGGGTTATGGCTACACCTTC.

J is TRBJ2-1 and V is TRBV7-9, with D maybe TRBD1 (6 bases). Trimming pared 7 bases from V and 0 bases from J, leaving 13 bases between. Germline lookup yields CDR1 SEHNR and CDR2 FQNEAQ (reference sequence). The CDR3 is 15 residues long. DNA of the CDR3: TGTGCCAGCATCCAACAGGGAAGCTCCTACAATGAGCAGTTCTTC. Translated: CASIQQGSSYNEQFF.